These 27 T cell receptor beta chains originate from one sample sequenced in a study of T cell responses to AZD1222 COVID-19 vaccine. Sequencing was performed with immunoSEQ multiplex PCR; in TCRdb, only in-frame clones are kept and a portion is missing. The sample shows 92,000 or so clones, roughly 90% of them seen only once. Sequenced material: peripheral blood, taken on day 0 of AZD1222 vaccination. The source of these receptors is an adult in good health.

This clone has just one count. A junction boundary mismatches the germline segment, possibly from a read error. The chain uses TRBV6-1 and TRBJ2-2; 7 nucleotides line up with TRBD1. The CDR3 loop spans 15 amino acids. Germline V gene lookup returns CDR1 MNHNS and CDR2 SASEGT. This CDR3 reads CASREVGQYTGELFF. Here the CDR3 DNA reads TGTGCCAGCAGGGAAGTGGGACAGTACACCGGGGAGCTGTTTTTT.

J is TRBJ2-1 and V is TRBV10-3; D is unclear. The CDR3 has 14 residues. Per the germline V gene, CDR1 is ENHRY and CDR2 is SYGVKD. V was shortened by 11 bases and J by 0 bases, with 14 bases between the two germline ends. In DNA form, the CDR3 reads TGTGCCGCGATGAGCGTCAGCTCCTACAATGAGCAGTTCTTC. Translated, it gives CAAMSVSSYNEQFF.

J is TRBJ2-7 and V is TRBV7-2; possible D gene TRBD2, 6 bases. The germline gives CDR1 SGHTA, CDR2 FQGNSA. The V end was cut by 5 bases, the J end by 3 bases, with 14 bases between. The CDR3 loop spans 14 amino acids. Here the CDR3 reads CASSRGVGGYEQYF. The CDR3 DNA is TGTGCCAGCAGCCGGGGAGTGGGAGGCTACGAGCAGTACTTC.

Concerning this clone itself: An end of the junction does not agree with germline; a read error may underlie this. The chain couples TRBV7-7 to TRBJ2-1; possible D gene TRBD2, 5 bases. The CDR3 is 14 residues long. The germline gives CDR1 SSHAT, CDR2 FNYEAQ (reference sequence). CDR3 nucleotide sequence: TGTGCTAGCAGCTTAGGACCCAATAGCGCCGGGCAGTTCTTC. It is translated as CASSLGPNSAGQFF.

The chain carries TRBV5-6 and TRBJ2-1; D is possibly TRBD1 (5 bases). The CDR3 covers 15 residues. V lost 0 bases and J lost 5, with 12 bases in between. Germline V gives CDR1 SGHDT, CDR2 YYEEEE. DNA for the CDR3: TGTGCCAGCAGCTTGGCGGGCACAGGACACAATGAGCAGTTCTTC. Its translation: CASSLAGTGHNEQFF.

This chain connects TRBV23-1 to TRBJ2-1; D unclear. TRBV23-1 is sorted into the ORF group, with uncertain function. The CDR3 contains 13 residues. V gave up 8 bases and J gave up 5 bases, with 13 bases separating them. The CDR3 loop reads CASRLSWDNEQFF. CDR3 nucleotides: TGCGCCAGCCGGCTTAGTTGGGACAATGAGCAGTTCTTC.

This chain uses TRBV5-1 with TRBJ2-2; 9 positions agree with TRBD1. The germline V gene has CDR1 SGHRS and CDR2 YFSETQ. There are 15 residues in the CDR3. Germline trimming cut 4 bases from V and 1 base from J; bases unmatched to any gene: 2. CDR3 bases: TGCGCCAGCAGCAAGGACAGGGGGAACACCGGGGAGCTGTTTTTT. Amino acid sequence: CASSKDRGNTGELFF.

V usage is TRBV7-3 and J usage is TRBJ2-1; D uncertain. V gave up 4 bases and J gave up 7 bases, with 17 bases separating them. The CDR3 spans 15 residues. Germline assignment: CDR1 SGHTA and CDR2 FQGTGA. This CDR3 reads CASSSGPLERNEQFF. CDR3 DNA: TGTGCCAGCAGCTCTGGGCCCCTAGAGAGGAATGAGCAGTTCTTC.

In DNA form, the CDR3 reads TGTGCCAGCAGTGAAAGTGCCCCCTACGAGCAGTACTTC. This translates into CASSESAPYEQYF. The chain couples TRBV2 to TRBJ2-7; D is unresolved. Germline CDR1 SNHLY, CDR2 FYNNEI. V lost 2 bases, J lost 2 bases, and 7 bases lay in between. This CDR3 contains 13 residues.

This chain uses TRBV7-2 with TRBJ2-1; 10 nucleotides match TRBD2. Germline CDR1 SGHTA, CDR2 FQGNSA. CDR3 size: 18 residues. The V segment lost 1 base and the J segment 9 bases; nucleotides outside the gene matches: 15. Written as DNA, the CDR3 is TGTGCCAGCAGCTTAGGCGCTTGGGCCAGCGGGAGGGCTCCTGAGCAGTTCTTC. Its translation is CASSLGAWASGRAPEQFF.

Written as DNA, the CDR3 is TGTGCCTGGACTCCAGGGGGGAGTCAGCCCCAGCATTTT. Amino acids: CAWTPGGSQPQHF. J is TRBJ1-5 and V is TRBV30; 7 bases agree with TRBD1. This CDR3 is built from 13 residues. The germline gives CDR1 GTSNPN, CDR2 SVGIG (reference sequence). Trimming at V came to 4 bases and at J to 6 bases, leaving 6 bases not matched to a gene.

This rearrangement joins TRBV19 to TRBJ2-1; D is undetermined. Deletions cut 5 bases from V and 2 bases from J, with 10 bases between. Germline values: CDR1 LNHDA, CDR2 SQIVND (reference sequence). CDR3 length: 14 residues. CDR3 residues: CASSQTVTYNEQFF. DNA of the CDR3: TGTGCCAGTAGTCAAACCGTTACCTACAATGAGCAGTTCTTC.

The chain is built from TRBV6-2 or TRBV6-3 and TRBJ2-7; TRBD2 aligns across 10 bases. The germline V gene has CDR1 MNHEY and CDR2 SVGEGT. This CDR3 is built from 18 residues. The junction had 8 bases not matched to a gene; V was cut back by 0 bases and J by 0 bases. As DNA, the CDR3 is TGTGCCAGCAGTTACTCGACGCGCGGGACTAGCGCCTCCTACGAGCAGTACTTC. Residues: CASSYSTRGTSASYEQYF.

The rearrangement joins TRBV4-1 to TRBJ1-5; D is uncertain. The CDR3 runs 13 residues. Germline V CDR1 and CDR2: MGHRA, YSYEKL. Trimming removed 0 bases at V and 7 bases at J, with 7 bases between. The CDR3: CASSQDQSQPQHF. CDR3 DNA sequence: TGCGCCAGCAGCCAAGATCAGTCGCAGCCCCAGCATTTT.

CDR3: CASSKGRTSEQYF. CDR3 in DNA: TGTGCCAGCAGTAAGGGGAGAACCTCGGAGCAGTACTTC. The chain is built from TRBV4-2 and TRBJ2-7; D is tentatively TRBD1 or TRBD2 (5 bases each). The CDR3 is 13 residues long. Germline CDR1 reads LGHNA; CDR2 reads YNFKEQ. Trimming removed 6 bases at V and 7 bases at J, with 16 bases between.

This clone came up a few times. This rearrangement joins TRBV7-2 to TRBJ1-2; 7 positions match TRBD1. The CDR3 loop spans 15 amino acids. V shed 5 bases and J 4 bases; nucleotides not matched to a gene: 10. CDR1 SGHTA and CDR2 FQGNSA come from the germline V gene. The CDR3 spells CASSRDSPLRYGYTF. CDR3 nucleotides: TGTGCCAGCAGCCGGGACAGCCCTCTGCGCTATGGCTACACCTTC.

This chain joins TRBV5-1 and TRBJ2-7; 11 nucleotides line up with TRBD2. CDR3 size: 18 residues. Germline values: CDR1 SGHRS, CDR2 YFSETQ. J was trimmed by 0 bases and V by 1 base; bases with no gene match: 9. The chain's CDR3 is CASSLKLAGGSLSYEQYF. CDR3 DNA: TGCGCCAGCAGCTTGAAGCTAGCGGGAGGATCCCTCTCCTACGAGCAGTACTTC. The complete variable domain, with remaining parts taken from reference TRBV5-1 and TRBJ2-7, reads KAGVTQTPRYLIKTRGQQVTLSCSPISGHRSVSWYQQTPGQGLQFLFEYFSETQRNKGNFPGRFSGRQFSNSRSEMNVSTLELGDSALYLCASSLKLAGGSLSYEQYFGPGTRLTVT.

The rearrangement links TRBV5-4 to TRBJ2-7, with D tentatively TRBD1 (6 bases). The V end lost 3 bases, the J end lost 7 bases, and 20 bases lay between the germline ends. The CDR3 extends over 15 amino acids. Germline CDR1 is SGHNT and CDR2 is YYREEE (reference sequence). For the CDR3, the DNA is TGTGCCAGCAGCTCCCAATTGACAGGTTCTCGGGAGCAGTACTTC. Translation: CASSSQLTGSREQYF.

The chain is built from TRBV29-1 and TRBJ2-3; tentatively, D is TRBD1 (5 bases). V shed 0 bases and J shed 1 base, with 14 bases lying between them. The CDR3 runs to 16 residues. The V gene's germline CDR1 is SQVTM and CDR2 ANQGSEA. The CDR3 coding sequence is TGCAGCGTTGAAGATCCGCAGGGCGTCGGCACAGATACGCAGTATTTT. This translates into CSVEDPQGVGTDTQYF.

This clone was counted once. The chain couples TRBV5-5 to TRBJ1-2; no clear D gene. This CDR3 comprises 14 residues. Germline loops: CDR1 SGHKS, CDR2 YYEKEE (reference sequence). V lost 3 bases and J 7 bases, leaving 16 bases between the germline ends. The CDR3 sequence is CASSYPGARVGYTF. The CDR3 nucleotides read TGTGCCAGCAGCTACCCTGGTGCTCGGGTTGGCTACACCTTC.

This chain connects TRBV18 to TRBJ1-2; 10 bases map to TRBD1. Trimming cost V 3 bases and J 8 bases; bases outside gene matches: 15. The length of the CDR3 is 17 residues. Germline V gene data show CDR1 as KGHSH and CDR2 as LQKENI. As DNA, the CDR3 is TGTGCCAGCTCACCTCGACAGGGGGCGGGTAGTGTCGACGGCTACACCTTC. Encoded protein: CASSPRQGAGSVDGYTF.

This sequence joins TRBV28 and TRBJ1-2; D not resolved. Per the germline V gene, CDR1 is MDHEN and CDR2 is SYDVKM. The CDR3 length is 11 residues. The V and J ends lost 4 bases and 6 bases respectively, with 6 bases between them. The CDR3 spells CASSSIDGYTF. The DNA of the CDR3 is TGTGCCAGCAGTTCGATAGATGGCTACACCTTC.

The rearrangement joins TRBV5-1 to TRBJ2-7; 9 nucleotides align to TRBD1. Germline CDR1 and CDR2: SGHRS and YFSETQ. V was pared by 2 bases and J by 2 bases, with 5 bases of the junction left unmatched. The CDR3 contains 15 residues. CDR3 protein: CASSFTGQGPYEQYF. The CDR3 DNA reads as TGCGCCAGCAGCTTCACGGGACAGGGTCCCTACGAGCAGTACTTC. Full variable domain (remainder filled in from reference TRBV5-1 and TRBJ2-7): KAGVTQTPRYLIKTRGQQVTLSCSPISGHRSVSWYQQTPGQGLQFLFEYFSETQRNKGNFPGRFSGRQFSNSRSEMNVSTLELGDSALYLCASSFTGQGPYEQYFGPGTRLTVT.

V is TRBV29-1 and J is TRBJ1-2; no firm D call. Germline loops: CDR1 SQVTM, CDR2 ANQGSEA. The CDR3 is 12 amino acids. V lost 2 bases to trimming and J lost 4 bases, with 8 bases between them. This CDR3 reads CSVEPPIYGYTF. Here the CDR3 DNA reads TGCAGCGTTGAACCGCCGATCTATGGCTACACCTTC.

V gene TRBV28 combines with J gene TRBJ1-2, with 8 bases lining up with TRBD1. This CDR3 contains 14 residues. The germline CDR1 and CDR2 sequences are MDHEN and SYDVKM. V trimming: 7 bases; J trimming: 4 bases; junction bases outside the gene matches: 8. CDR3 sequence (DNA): TGTGCCAGCAAAGGCCAGGGGGCAGGCTATGGCTACACCTTC. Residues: CASKGQGAGYGYTF.

The CDR3 DNA follows: TGTGCCAGCTCGAGCCAACCTGGGGGAGGGGGGCTGGAGACTGAAGCTTTCTTT. It yields the protein CASSSQPGGGGLETEAFF. This chain links TRBV18 with TRBJ1-1; D may be TRBD1 (6 bases). The germline V and J ends were trimmed by 6 bases and 5 bases, with 28 bases remaining between them. Per the germline V gene, CDR1 is KGHSH and CDR2 is LQKENI. The CDR3 runs to 18 residues.

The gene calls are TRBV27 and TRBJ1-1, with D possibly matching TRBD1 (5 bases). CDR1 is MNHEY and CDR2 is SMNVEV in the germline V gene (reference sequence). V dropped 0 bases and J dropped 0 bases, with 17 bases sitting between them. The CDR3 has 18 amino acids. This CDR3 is CASSLSPPSGTMNTEAFF. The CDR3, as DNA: TGTGCCAGCAGTTTATCCCCTCCCAGTGGGACTATGAACACTGAAGCTTTCTTT.